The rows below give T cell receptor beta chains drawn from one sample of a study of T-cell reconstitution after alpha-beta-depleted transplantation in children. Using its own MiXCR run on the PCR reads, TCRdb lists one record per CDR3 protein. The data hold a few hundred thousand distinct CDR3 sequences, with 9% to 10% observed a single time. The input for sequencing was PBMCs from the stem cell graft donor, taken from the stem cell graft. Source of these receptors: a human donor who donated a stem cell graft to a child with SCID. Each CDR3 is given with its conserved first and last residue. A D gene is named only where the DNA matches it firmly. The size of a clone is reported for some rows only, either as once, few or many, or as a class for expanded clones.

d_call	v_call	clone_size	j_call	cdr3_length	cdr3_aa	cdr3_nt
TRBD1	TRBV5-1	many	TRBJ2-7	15	CASSLEVQGAYEQYF	TGCGCCAGCAGCTTGGAGGTGCAGGGGGCCTACGAGCAGTACTTC
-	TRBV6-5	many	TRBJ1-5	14	CASSYRGNDQPQHF	TGTGCCAGCAGTTACAGGGGAAACGATCAGCCCCAGCATTTT
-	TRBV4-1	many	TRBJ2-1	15	CASSQPSTSYNEQFF	TGCGCCAGCAGCCAACCCAGCACGTCCTACAATGAGCAGTTCTTC
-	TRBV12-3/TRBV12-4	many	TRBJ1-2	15	CASSFSSGIRNGYTF	TGTGCCAGCAGTTTTTCGTCCGGGATTAGAAATGGCTACACCTTC
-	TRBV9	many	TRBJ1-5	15	CASSVDGVSNQPQHF	TGTGCCAGCAGCGTAGATGGGGTAAGCAATCAGCCCCAGCATTTT
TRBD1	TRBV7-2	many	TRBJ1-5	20	CASSLAMGTGKFAGNQPQHF	TGTGCCAGCAGCTTAGCTATGGGGACAGGGAAATTCGCGGGCAATCAGCCCCAGCATTTT
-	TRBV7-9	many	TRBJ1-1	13	CASTPGRLFEAFF	TGTGCCAGCACCCCCGGACGGTTATTTGAAGCTTTCTTT
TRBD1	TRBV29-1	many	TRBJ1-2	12	CSAGQGDTGYTF	TGCAGCGCTGGACAGGGGGATACTGGCTACACCTTC
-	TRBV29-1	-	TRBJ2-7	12	CSVGDNLYEQYF	TGCAGCGTTGGGGACAACCTCTACGAGCAGTACTTC
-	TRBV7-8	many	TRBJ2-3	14	CASSPWTSTDTQYF	TGTGCCAGCAGCCCGTGGACTAGCACAGATACGCAGTATTTT
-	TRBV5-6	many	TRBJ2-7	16	CASSLNRAAIKEEQYF	TGTGCCAGCAGCTTGAACAGGGCGGCAATTAAGGAAGAGCAGTACTTC